These T cell receptor beta chains were read from a single sample in a study of OX40 agonist ivuxolimab in advanced cancers. Profiled with immunoSEQ multiplex PCR; TCRdb holds only in-frame clones, not every one. The sample includes 35,000 or so clones, around 77% of them seen just once. The sample was CD4+ or CD8+ T cells sorted from blood, taken in a trial of the OX40 agonist ivuxolimab. These TCRs come from an adult with an advanced solid tumor such as melanoma, head and neck, liver or kidney cancer. CDR3s include the opening cysteine and the closing phenylalanine or tryptophan. D genes are given only for firm matches. A row's size may be missing; if present it is once, few, many or a size class.

NA | NA | TRBJ2-7 | TRBV11-2 | CASTLGETGHFF | TGTGCCAGCACTCTAGGGGAAACGGGACACTTCTTC
TRBD1 | NA | TRBJ2-2 | TRBV4-2 | CASSVYRGTGELFF | TGTGCCAGCAGCGTATACAGGGGAACCGGGGAGCTGTTTTTT
TRBD2 | NA | TRBJ2-2 | TRBV6-1 | CASGLGTRNTGELFF | TGTGCCAGCGGGTTGGGGACTAGGAACACCGGGGAGCTGTTTTTT
NA | NA | TRBJ1-2 | TRBV27 | CASSNLGGLGYGYTF | TGTGCCAGCAGCAACCTGGGGGGGTTGGGCTATGGCTACACCTTC
NA | NA | TRBJ2-7 | TRBV19 | CASSSGLAYEQYF | TGTGCCAGTAGTTCGGGACTTGCCTACGAGCAGTACTTC
NA | once | TRBJ2-7 | TRBV7-9 | CASSFIQQGRMGYEQYF | TGTGCCAGCAGCTTTATCCAACAGGGGAGGATGGGCTACGAGCAGTACTTC
NA | NA | TRBJ2-2 | TRBV7-3 | CASSSGLTGELFF | TGTGCCAGCAGTTCCGGCCTTACCGGGGAGCTGTTTTTT
NA | NA | TRBJ2-3 | TRBV4-2 | CASSQEDTVSHTSTDTQYF | TGTGCCAGCAGCCAAGAAGATACAGTGTCACACACTAGCACAGATACGCAGTATTTT
TRBD2 | NA | TRBJ2-7 | TRBV27 | CASSSGLADEQYF | TGTGCCAGCAGTTCGGGACTAGCGGACGAGCAGTACTTC
TRBD2 | NA | TRBJ2-1 | TRBV5-1 | CASSLVLAGEDEQFF | TGCGCCAGCAGCTTGGTCCTAGCGGGAGAGGATGAGCAGTTCTTC
NA | NA | TRBJ2-5 | TRBV6-4 | CASRRRDPYQETQYF | TGTGCCAGCAGGAGAAGGGACCCGTACCAAGAGACCCAGTACTTC
NA | NA | TRBJ2-7 | TRBV19 | CASSPRPSYEQYF | TGTGCCAGTAGTCCGCGACCCTCCTACGAGCAGTACTTC
TRBD1 | NA | TRBJ1-2 | TRBV5-6 | CASSFIGQGGGYTF | TGTGCCAGCAGCTTTATTGGACAGGGTGGTGGCTACACCTTC
NA | NA | TRBJ1-1 | TRBV2 | CASSEASQGPEAFF | TGTGCCAGCAGTGAAGCTTCACAGGGTCCTGAAGCTTTCTTT
NA | NA | TRBJ2-2 | TRBV4-3 | CASSQGRGTGELFF | TGCGCCAGCAGCCAAGGCCGGGGTACCGGGGAGCTGTTTTTT
TRBD2 | many | TRBJ2-3 | TRBV4-2 | CASSQSLLAGANTDTQYF | TGTGCCAGCAGCCAATCGTTACTAGCGGGAGCAAACACAGATACGCAGTATTTT
NA | NA | TRBJ1-1 | TRBV7-6 | CASSITQGTEAFF | TGTGCCAGCAGTATCACCCAGGGGACGGAAGCTTTCTTT
TRBD1 | few | TRBJ1-2 | TRBV11-3 | CASSSSGGYNYGYTF | TGTGCCAGCAGCTCGTCAGGGGGATACAACTATGGCTACACCTTC
NA | few | TRBJ1-5 | TRBV28 | CASISGGNNQPQHF | TGTGCCAGCATCTCTGGGGGGAACAATCAGCCCCAGCATTTT
NA | NA | TRBJ2-6 | TRBV9 | CASSGLGGGNGANVLTF | TGTGCCAGCAGCGGACTAGGAGGGGGAAATGGGGCCAACGTCCTGACTTTC
NA | NA | TRBJ1-1 | TRBV14 | CASSPVWGARGAFF | TGTGCCAGCAGCCCCGTTTGGGGGGCGCGTGGAGCTTTCTTT
TRBD1 | NA | TRBJ2-7 | TRBV4-2 | CASSSPGQGLYEQYF | TGTGCCAGCAGCTCACCGGGACAGGGCCTGTACGAGCAGTACTTC
TRBD2 | NA | TRBJ2-1 | TRBV28 | CASSPSGGAWNEQFF | TGTGCCAGCAGTCCTAGCGGGGGGGCCTGGAATGAGCAGTTCTTC
NA | NA | TRBJ2-1 | TRBV2 | CASRASSYNEQFF | TGTGCCAGCCGGGCTAGCTCCTACAATGAGCAGTTCTTC
TRBD1 | NA | TRBJ2-3 | TRBV19 | CASSYRGSTDTQYF | TGTGCCAGTAGTTACAGGGGAAGCACAGATACGCAGTATTTT
NA | once | TRBJ2-7 | TRBV7-9 | CASSEIDWNEQYF | TGTGCCAGCAGCGAGATTGACTGGAACGAGCAGTACTTC
NA | NA | TRBJ2-2 | TRBV2 | CASVQGWTGELFF | TGTGCCAGCGTCCAAGGCTGGACCGGGGAGCTGTTTTTT
TRBD1 | NA | TRBJ2-1 | TRBV19 | CASSTAVGQIINSYNEQFF | TGTGCCAGTTCAACCGCAGTGGGACAGATTATTAACTCCTACAATGAGCAGTTCTTC